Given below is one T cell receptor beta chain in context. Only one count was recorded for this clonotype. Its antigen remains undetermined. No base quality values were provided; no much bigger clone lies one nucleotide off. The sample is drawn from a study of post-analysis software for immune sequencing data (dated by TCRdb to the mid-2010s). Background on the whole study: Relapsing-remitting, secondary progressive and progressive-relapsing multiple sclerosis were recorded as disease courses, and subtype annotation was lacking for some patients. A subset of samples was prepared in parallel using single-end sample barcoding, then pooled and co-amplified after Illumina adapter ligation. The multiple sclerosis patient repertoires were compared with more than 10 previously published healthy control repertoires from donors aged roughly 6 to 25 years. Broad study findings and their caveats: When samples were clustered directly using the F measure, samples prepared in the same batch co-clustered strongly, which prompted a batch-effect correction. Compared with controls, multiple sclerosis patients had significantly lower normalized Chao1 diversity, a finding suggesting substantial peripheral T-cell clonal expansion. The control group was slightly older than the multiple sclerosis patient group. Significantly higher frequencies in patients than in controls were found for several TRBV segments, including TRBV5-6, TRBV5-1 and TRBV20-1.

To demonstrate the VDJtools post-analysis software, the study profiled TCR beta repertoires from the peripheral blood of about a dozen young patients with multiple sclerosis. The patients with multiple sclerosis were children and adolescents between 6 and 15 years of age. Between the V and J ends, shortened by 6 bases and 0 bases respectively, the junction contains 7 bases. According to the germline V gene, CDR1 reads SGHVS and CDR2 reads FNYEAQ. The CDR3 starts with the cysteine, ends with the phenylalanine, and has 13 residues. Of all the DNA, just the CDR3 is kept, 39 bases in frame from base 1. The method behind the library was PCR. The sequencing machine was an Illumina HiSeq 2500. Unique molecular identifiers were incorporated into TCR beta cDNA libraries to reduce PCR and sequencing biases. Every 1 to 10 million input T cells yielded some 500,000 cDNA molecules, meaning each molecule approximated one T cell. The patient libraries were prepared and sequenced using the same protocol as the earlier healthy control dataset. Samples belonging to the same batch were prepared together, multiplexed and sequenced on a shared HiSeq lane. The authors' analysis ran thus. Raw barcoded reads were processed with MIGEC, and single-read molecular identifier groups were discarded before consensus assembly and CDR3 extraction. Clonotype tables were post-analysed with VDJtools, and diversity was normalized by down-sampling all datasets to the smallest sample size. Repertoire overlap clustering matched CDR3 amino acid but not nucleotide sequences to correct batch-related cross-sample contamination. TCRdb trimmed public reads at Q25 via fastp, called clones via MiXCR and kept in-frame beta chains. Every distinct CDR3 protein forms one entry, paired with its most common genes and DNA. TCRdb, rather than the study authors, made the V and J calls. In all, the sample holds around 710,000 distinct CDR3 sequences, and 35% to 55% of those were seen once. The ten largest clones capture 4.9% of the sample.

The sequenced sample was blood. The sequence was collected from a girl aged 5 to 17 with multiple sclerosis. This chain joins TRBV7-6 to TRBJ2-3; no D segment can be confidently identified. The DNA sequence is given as TGTGCCAGCAGGTCTGGTAGCACAGATACGCAGTATTTT. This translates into CASRSGSTDTQYF.